The present TCR beta chain was sequenced within a study of T cell responses to AZD1222 COVID-19 vaccine. Whole-study findings and limits: At 160-218 and 743-854, vaccine-associated CD4 TCRs were dominant, and they spanned spike. Only after the peak T cell response were repertoires sampled. Spike-specific TCR depth and breadth grew after two AZD1222 doses. Donors were mostly white British, more females; clonal diversity possibly underestimated.

This CDR3 has 13 residues. The germline gives CDR1 ENHRY, CDR2 SYGVKD. Trimming removed 2 bases at V and 1 base at J, with 6 bases between. A word on this clone: Its antigen is unknown.

Measured with immunoSEQ multiplex PCR; TCRdb has only the in-frame clones, and not every one. The sample lists 40,000 to 45,000 clones; roughly 75% were seen once. The J gene is TRBJ2-7, the V gene TRBV10-3; D not certain. Sequencing used peripheral blood, obtained 28 days after the second dose of the MenACWY control vaccine. The receptor's source is an adult who received the MenACWY meningococcal vaccine as a control. The chain's CDR3 is CAISEPGSYEQYF. CDR3 DNA sequence: TGTGCCATCAGTGAGCCAGGATCCTACGAGCAGTACTTC.